This is a list of T cell receptor beta chains from one sample in a study of cytomegalovirus exposure and HLA in healthy donors. Sequenced by immunoSEQ multiplex PCR; TCRdb stores in-frame clones only, minus some. The table includes approximately 160,000 clones, about 80% detected once. Sequencing was done on a sample of PBMCs. These receptor sequences come from a woman aged 25-40 years in good health and CMV-seropositive. CDR3s include the opening cysteine and the closing phenylalanine or tryptophan. The D gene is left open where the match is weak. Expanded clones are given a class, and other clones once, few, many or no size at all.

CDR3	DNA	J	V	D	size
CASSFSGQGAGYEQYF	TGTGCCAGCAGTTTCTCCGGACAGGGGGCCGGGTACGAGCAGTACTTC	TRBJ2-7	TRBV28	TRBD1	NA
CASSGSAGYTEAFF	TGTGCCAGCAGTGGCTCGGCGGGGTACACTGAAGCTTTCTTT	TRBJ1-1	TRBV6-5	NA	NA
CASSLWGSGFWNEQFF	TGTGCCAGCAGTTTATGGGGAAGCGGGTTTTGGAATGAGCAGTTCTTC	TRBJ2-1	TRBV27	NA	NA
CASSSRTGSYQETQYF	TGCGCCAGCAGCTCCCGGACAGGGTCGTACCAAGAGACCCAGTACTTC	TRBJ2-5	TRBV5-1	TRBD1	NA
CASSDRGSGGYTF	TGTGCCAGCAGTGACAGGGGGTCGGGCGGCTACACCTTC	TRBJ1-2	TRBV25-1	TRBD1	NA
CATSRVGGGPSGGRVQFSDTQYF	TGTGCCACCAGCAGAGTGGGCGGGGGGCCTAGCGGGGGGAGGGTACAATTCTCAGATACGCAGTATTTT	TRBJ2-3	TRBV15	TRBD2	NA
CASSSRTSGTEIQETQYF	TGTGCCAGCAGCTCGCGGACTAGCGGGACCGAGATCCAAGAGACCCAGTACTTC	TRBJ2-5	TRBV13	TRBD2	few
CASSESGLRFYGYTF	TGTGCCAGCAGTGAATCCGGACTGAGATTTTATGGCTACACCTTC	TRBJ1-2	TRBV25-1	NA	NA
CASRGTGTGYGYTF	TGTGCCAGCAGAGGGACCGGGACAGGGTATGGCTACACCTTC	TRBJ1-2	TRBV5-5	TRBD1	few
CASSVGGAASVHYEQYF	TGTGCCAGCAGTGTTGGTGGGGCGGCTAGCGTACACTACGAGCAGTACTTC	TRBJ2-7	TRBV6-1	NA	NA
CASSLASPSTDTQYF	TGCGCCAGCAGCTTGGCTAGCCCGAGCACAGATACGCAGTATTTT	TRBJ2-3	TRBV5-1	NA	NA
CAISVDSNNEQFF	TGTGCCATCAGTGTAGACAGTAACAATGAGCAGTTCTTC	TRBJ2-1	TRBV10-3	NA	NA
CASSLSGMGYGYTF	TGTGCCAGCAGTCTCTCAGGGATGGGGTATGGCTACACCTTC	TRBJ1-2	TRBV11-2	NA	few
CASRGGIGEETQYF	TGTGCCAGCAGGGGGGGGATCGGAGAAGAGACCCAGTACTTC	TRBJ2-5	TRBV28	TRBD2	NA
CASTADRARGYTF	TGTGCCAGCACCGCGGACAGGGCTAGGGGCTACACCTTC	TRBJ1-2	TRBV28	TRBD1	once
CASSPGPNYGYTF	TGTGCCAGTAGTCCGGGTCCTAACTATGGCTACACCTTC	TRBJ1-2	TRBV19	NA	NA
CASLLRGQGKGYTF	TGTGCCAGCCTTCTGAGGGGACAGGGTAAAGGCTACACCTTC	TRBJ1-2	TRBV6-1	TRBD1	NA
CASSPTGTSGAVQLNIQYF	TGTGCCAGCAGCCCGACAGGGACTAGCGGGGCCGTCCAGTTAAACATTCAGTACTTC	TRBJ2-4	TRBV5-5	TRBD2	NA
CASSAGFGNEKLFF	TGTGCCAGTAGCGCAGGTTTCGGAAATGAAAAACTGTTTTTT	TRBJ1-4	TRBV19	NA	NA
CSVPGTSNYGYTF	TGCAGCGTCCCGGGAACCTCTAACTATGGCTACACCTTC	TRBJ1-2	TRBV29-1	NA	few
CASSSPSSNQPQHF	TGTGCCAGCAGTTCCCCGAGTAGCAATCAGCCCCAGCATTTT	TRBJ1-5	TRBV27	NA	NA
CASPSEQYF	TGTGCCAGCCCCAGCGAGCAGTACTTC	TRBJ2-7	TRBV7-6	NA	NA
CASSAGLAYSYEQYF	TGTGCCAGCAGCGCGGGACTAGCGTACTCCTACGAGCAGTACTTC	TRBJ2-7	TRBV11-2	TRBD2	few
CASSWGASGRSNEQFF	TGCGCCAGCAGCTGGGGGGCTAGCGGGAGAAGCAATGAGCAGTTCTTC	TRBJ2-1	TRBV5-1	TRBD2	NA
CASSFITEAKNIQYF	TGTGCCAGCAGTTTCATAACAGAAGCCAAAAACATTCAGTACTTC	TRBJ2-4	TRBV27	NA	once
CASSSTGTGRLGETQYF	TGTGCCAGCAGCTCGACCGGGACAGGGAGGCTCGGGGAGACCCAGTACTTC	TRBJ2-5	TRBV7-2	TRBD1	NA
CASSLGLGTYEQYF	TGTGCCAGCAGCTTGGGACTAGGAACCTACGAGCAGTACTTC	TRBJ2-7	TRBV5-4	NA	NA
CAWSVLGLVGVEQFF	TGTGCCTGGAGTGTACTGGGACTAGTTGGGGTTGAGCAGTTCTTC	TRBJ2-1	TRBV30	TRBD2	once